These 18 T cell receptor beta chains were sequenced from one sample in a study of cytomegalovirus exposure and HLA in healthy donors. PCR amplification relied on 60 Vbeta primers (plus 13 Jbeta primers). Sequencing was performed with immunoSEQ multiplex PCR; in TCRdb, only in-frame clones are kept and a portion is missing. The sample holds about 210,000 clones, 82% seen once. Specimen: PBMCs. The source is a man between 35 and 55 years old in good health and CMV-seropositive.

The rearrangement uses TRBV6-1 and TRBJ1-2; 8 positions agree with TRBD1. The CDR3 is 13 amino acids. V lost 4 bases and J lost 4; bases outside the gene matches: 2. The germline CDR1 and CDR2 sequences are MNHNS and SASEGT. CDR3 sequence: CASSAGGGYGYTF. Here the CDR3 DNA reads TGTGCCAGCAGTGCAGGGGGCGGCTATGGCTACACCTTC.

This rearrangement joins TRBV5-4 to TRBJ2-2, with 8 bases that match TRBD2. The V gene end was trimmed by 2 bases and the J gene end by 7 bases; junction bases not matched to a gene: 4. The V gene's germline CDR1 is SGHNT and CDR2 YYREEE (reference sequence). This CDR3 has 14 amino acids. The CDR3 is CASSFAGGLGELFF. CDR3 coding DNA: TGTGCCAGCAGCTTTGCGGGAGGACTCGGGGAGCTGTTTTTT.

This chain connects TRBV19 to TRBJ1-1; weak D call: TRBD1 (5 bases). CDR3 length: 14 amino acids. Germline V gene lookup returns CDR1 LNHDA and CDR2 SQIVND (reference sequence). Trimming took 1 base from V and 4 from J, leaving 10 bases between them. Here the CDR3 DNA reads TGTGCCAGTAGTATAGCCACAGGAGCCACTGAAGCTTTCTTT. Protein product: CASSIATGATEAFF.

The CDR3 loop is CASSLLAGDVYNEQFF. CDR3 nucleotides: TGTGCCAGCAGCTTACTGGCGGGAGATGTTTACAATGAGCAGTTCTTC. The J gene is TRBJ2-1, the V gene TRBV7-8, with 7 bases matching TRBD2. The CDR3 consists of 16 residues. V trimming: 2 bases; J trimming: 4 bases; junction bases outside the gene matches: 8. Germline V gene lookup returns CDR1 SGHVS and CDR2 FQNEAQ.

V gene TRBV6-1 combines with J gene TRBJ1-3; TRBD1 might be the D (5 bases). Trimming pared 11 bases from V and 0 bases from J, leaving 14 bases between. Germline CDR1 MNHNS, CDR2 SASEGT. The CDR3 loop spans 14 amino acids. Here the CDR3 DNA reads TGTGCCGGAGGGACTCCCAGCTCTGGAAACACCATATATTTT. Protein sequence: CAGGTPSSGNTIYF.

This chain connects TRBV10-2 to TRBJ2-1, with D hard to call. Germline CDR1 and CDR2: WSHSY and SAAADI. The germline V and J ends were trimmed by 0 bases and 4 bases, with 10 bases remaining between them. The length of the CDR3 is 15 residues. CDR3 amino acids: CASSESSRSYNEQFF. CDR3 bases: TGCGCCAGCAGTGAGTCCTCGCGGAGTTACAATGAGCAGTTCTTC.

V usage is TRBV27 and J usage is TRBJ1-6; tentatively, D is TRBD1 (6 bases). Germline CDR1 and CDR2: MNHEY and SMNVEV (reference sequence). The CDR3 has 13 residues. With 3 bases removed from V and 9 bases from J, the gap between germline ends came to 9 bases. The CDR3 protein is CASSFSGVSPLHF. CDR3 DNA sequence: TGTGCCAGCAGTTTCTCAGGGGTTTCACCCCTCCACTTT.

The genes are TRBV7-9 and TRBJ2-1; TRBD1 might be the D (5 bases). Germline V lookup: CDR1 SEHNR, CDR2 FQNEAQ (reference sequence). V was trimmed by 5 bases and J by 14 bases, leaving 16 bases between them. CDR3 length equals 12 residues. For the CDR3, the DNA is TGTGCCAGCAGCGCTCGCTTGGGGCGAGAGTTCTTC. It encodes CASSARLGREFF.

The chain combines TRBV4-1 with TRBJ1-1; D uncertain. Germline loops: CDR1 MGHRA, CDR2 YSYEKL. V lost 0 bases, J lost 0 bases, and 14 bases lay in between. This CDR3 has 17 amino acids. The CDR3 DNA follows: TGCGCCAGCAGCCAAGACGGCCCTTCAGGAATGAACACTGAAGCTTTCTTT. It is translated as CASSQDGPSGMNTEAFF.

The CDR3 loop is CASSLSGTSYEQYF. CDR3 bases: TGTGCCAGCAGTTTATCGGGCACATCCTACGAGCAGTACTTC. The rearrangement joins TRBV27 to TRBJ2-7, with D unclear. This CDR3 has 14 amino acids. Germline-derived CDR1 and CDR2 are MNHEY and SMNVEV (reference sequence). With 0 bases removed from V and 1 base from J, the gap between germline ends came to 7 bases.

The CDR3 protein is CASSVSSGPTGELFF. For the CDR3, the DNA is TGTGCCAGCAGCGTTTCCAGCGGACCCACCGGGGAGCTGTTTTTT. The rearrangement uses TRBV9 and TRBJ2-2; the D gene is possibly TRBD2 (5 bases). The germline V and J ends were trimmed by 2 bases and 4 bases, with 12 bases remaining between them. Germline values: CDR1 SGDLS, CDR2 YYNGEE. This CDR3 has 15 residues.

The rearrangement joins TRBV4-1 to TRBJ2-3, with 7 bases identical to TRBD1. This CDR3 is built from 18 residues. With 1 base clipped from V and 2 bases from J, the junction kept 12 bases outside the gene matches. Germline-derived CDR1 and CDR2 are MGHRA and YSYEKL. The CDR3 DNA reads TGCGCCAGCAGCCAAGCCCTGGGACAGCTTAAGTTCACAGATACGCAGTATTTT. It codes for CASSQALGQLKFTDTQYF.

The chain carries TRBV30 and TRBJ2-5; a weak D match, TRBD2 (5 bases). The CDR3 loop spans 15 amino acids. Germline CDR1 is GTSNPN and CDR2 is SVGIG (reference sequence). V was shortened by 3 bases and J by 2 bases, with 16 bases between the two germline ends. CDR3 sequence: CAWSLILEPQETQYF. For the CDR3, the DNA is TGTGCCTGGAGCCTCATACTAGAGCCACAAGAGACCCAGTACTTC.

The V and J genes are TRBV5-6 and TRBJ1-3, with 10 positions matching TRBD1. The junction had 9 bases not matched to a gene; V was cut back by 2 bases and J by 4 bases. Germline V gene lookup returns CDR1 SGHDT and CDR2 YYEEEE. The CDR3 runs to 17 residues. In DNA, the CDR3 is TGTGCCAGCAGCTTTCTCCGGGACAGGGGATCCGGAAACACCATATATTTT. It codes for CASSFLRDRGSGNTIYF.

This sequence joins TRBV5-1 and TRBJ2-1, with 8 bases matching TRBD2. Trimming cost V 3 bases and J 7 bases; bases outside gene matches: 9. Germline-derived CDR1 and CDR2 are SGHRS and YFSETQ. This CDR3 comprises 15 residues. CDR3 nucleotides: TGCGCCAGCAGCTATAGCGGGAAAGAGTATAATGAGCAGTTCTTC. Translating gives CASSYSGKEYNEQFF.

CDR3 nucleotide sequence: TGCGCCAGCAGCTTGGAAAGGGGGCGAGAGACCCAGTACTTC. This translates into CASSLERGRETQYF. J is TRBJ2-5 and V is TRBV5-1, with TRBD1 identical over 7 bases. The CDR3 is 14 amino acids. V was pared by 0 bases and J by 4 bases, with 3 bases of the junction left unmatched. Germline V lookup: CDR1 SGHRS, CDR2 YFSETQ.

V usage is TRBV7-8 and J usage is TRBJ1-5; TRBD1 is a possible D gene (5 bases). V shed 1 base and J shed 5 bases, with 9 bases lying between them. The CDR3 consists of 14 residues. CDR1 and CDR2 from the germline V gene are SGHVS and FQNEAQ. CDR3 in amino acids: CASSLGQGDQPQHF. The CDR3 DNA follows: TGTGCCAGCAGCTTAGGGCAGGGCGATCAGCCCCAGCATTTT.

Written as DNA, the CDR3 is TGCGCCAGCAGACTAGCGGAAGGCTACGAGCAGTACTTC. This codes for CASRLAEGYEQYF. This chain links TRBV5-1 with TRBJ2-5; 8 nucleotides match TRBD2. The J call is uncertain, as TRBJ2-7 better fits the DNA end. The CDR3 length is 13 residues. Germline lookup yields CDR1 SGHRS and CDR2 YFSETQ.